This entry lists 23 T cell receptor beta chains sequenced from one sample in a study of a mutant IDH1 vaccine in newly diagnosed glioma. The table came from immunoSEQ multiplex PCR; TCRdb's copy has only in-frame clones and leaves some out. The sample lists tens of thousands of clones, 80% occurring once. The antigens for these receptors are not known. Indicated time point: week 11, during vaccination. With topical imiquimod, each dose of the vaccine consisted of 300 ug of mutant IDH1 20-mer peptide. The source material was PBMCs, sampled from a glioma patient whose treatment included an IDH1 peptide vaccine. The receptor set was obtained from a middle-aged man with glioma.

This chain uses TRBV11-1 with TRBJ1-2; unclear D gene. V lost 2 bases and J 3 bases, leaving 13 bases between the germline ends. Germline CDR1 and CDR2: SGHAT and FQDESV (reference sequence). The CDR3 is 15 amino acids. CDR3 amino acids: CASSLSPDVDYGYTF. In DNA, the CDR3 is TGTGCCAGCAGCTTATCCCCGGATGTCGACTATGGCTACACCTTC.

The CDR3 spells CASSLRSLETQYF. The CDR3 region has the DNA TGTGCCAGCAGCCTTAGATCGTTGGAGACCCAGTACTTC. The V gene is TRBV7-6, the J gene TRBJ2-5; no definite D call. From germline, CDR1 is SGHVS and CDR2 FNYEAQ. Trimming stripped 5 bases from V and 5 bases from J, with 12 bases between. The CDR3 runs 13 residues.

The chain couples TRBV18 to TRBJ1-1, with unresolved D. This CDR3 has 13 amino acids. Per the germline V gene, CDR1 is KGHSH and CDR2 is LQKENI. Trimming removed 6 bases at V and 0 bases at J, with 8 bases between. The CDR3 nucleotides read TGTGCCAGCTCCTCCCAGTTGAACACTGAAGCTTTCTTT. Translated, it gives CASSSQLNTEAFF.

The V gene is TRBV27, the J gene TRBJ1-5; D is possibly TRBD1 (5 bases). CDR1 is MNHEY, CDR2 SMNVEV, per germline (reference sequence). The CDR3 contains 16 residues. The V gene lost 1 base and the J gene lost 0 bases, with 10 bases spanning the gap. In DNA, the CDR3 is TGTGCCAGCAGTTTATATGGGGGAAATAGCAATCAGCCCCAGCATTTT. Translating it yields CASSLYGGNSNQPQHF.

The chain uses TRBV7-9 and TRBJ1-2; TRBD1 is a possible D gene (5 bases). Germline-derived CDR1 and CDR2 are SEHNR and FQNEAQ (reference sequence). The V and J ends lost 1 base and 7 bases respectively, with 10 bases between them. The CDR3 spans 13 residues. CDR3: CASSLDGDPGYTF. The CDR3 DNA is TGTGCCAGCAGCTTAGATGGGGACCCTGGCTACACCTTC. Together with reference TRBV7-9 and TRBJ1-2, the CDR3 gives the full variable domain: DTGVSQNPRHKITKRGQNVTFRCDPISEHNRLYWYRQTLGQGPEFLTYFQNEAQLEKSRLLSDRFSAERPKGSFSTLEIQRTEQGDSAMYLCASSLDGDPGYTFGSGTRLTVV.

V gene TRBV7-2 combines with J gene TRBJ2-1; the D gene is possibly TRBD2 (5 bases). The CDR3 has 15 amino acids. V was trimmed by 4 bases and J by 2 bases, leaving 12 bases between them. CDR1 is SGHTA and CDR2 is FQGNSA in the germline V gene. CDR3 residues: CASSSSSLTYNEQFF. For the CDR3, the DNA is TGTGCCAGCAGCTCTAGCTCCTTAACCTACAATGAGCAGTTCTTC.

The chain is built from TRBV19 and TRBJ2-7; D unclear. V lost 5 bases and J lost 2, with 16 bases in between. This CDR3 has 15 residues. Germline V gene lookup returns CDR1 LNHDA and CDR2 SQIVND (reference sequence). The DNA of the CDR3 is TGTGCCAGTAGTCCCACCACCGGGCCGACCTACGAGCAGTACTTC. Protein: CASSPTTGPTYEQYF.

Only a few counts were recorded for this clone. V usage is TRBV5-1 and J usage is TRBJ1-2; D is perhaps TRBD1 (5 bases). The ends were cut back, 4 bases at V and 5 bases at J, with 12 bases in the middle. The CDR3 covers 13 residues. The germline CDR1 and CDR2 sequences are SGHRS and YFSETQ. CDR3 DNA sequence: TGCGCCAGCAGCGCAGCAGGGAATTATGGCTACACCTTC. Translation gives CASSAAGNYGYTF.

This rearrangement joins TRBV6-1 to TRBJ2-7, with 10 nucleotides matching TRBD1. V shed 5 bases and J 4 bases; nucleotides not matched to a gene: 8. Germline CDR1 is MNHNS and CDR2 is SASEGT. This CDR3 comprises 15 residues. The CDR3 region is CASSPRDRGSYEQYF. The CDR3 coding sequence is TGTGCCAGCAGTCCCCGGGACAGGGGTTCGTACGAGCAGTACTTC.

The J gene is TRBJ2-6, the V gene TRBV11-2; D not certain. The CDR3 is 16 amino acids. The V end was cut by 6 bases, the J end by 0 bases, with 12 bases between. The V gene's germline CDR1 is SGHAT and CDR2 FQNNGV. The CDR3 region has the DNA TGTGCCAGCAGGCCGATAAGGGACTCTGGGGCCAACGTCCTGACTTTC. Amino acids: CASRPIRDSGANVLTF.

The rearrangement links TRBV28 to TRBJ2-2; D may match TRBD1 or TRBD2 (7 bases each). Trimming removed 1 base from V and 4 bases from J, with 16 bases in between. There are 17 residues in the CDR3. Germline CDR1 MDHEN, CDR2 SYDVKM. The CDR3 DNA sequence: TGTGCCAGCAGTTTATTGGGGAGGGGGCGAGTCACCGGGGAGCTGTTTTTT. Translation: CASSLLGRGRVTGELFF.

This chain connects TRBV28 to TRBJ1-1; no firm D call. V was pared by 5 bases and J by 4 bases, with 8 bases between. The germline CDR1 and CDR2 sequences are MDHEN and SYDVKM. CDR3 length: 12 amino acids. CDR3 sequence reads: CASSPVGTEAFF. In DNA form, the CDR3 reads TGTGCCAGCAGTCCCGTTGGCACTGAAGCTTTCTTT.

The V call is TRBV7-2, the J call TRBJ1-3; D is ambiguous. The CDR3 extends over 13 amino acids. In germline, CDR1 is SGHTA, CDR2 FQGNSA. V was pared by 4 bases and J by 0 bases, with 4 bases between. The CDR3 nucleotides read TGTGCCAGCAGCTCCAACTCTGGAAACACCATATATTTT. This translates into CASSSNSGNTIYF.

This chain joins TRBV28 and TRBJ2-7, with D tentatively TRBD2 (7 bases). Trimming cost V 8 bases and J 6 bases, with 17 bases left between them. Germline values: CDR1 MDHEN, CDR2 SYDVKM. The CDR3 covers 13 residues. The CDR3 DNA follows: TGTGCCAGCGGCATTGGGGGGGCGGGCGAGCAGTACTTC. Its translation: CASGIGGAGEQYF.

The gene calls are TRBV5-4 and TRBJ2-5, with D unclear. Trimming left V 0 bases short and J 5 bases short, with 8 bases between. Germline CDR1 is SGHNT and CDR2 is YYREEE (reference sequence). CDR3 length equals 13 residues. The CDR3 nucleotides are TGTGCCAGCAGCTTGGGTCGGCGGGAGACCCAGTACTTC. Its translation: CASSLGRRETQYF.

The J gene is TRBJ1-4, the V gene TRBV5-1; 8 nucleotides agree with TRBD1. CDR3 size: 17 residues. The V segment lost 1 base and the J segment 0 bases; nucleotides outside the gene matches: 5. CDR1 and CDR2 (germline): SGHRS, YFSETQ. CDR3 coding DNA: TGCGCCAGCAGCTTGTGGGGACAGGATACAACTAATGAAAAACTGTTTTTT. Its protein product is CASSLWGQDTTNEKLFF.

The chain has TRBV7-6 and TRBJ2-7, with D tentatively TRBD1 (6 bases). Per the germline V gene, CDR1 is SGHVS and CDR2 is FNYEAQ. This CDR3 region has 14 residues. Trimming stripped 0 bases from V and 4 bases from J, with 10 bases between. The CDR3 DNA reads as TGTGCCAGCAGCTTAGCCCCAGGGGCGTACGAGCAGTACTTC. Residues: CASSLAPGAYEQYF.

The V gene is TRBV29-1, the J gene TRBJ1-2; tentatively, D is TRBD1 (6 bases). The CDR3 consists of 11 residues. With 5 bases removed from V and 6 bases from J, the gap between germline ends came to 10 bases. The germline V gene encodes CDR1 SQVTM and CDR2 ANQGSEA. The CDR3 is CSVLGGNGYTF. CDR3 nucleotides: TGCAGCGTTCTAGGGGGGAATGGCTACACCTTC.

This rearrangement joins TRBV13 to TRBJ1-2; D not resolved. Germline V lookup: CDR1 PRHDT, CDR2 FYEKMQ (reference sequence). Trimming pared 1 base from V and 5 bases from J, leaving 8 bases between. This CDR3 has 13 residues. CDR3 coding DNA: TGTGCCAGCAGCTTAGAACGGCGGTATGGCTACACCTTC. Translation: CASSLERRYGYTF.

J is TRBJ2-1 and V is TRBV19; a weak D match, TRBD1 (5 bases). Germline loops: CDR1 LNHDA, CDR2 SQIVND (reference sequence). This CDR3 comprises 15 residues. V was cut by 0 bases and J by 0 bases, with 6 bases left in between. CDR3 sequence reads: CASSIDRGSYNEQFF. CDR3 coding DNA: TGTGCCAGTAGTATAGATAGGGGCTCCTACAATGAGCAGTTCTTC. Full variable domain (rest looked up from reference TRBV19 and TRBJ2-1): DGGITQSPKYLFRKEGQNVTLSCEQNLNHDAMYWYRQDPGQGLRLIYYSQIVNDFQKGDIAEGYSVSREKKESFPLTVTSAQKNPTAFYLCASSIDRGSYNEQFFGPGTRLTVL.

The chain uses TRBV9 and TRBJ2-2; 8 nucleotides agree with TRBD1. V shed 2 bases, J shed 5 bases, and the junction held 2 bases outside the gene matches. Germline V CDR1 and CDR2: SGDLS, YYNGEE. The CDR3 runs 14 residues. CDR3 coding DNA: TGTGCCAGCAGCGTTCAGGGGGCAACCGGGGAGCTGTTTTTT. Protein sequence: CASSVQGATGELFF.

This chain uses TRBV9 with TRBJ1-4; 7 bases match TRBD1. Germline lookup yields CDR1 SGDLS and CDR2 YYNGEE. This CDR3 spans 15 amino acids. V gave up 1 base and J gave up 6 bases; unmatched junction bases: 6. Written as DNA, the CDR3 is TGTGCCAGCAGCGTATACGGGGACAGACATGAAAAACTGTTTTTT. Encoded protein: CASSVYGDRHEKLFF.

CDR3: CASSAQGFDEQYF. Here the CDR3 DNA reads TGTGCCAGCTCAGCCCAGGGATTCGACGAGCAGTACTTC. J is TRBJ2-7 and V is TRBV18; D might be TRBD1 (5 bases). Germline CDR1 and CDR2: KGHSH and LQKENI. Trimming removed 5 bases from V and 5 bases from J, with 13 bases in between. The CDR3 loop spans 13 amino acids.